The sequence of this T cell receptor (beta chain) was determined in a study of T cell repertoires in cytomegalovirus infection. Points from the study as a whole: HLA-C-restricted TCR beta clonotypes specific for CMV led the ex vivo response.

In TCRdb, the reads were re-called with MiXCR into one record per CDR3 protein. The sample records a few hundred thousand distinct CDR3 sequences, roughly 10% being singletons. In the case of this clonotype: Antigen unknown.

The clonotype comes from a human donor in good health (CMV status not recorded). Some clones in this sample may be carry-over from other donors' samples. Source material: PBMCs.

The CDR3 nucleotides read TGCAGTGCTAGACCTCAAAACCTCGTCGGCTATGGCTACACCTTC. This gives the protein CSARPQNLVGYGYTF. The chain has TRBV20-1 and TRBJ1-2; no clear D gene. The V end was cut by 2 bases, the J end by 4 bases, with 17 bases between. CDR3 length equals 15 residues. Per the germline V gene, CDR1 is DFQATT and CDR2 is SNEGSKA (reference sequence).